The entry below gives a single T cell receptor (beta chain) sequence along with its context. The data stem from a study of blood T cell repertoires in COVID-19. The repertoire was sequenced with immunoSEQ multiplex PCR; TCRdb's copy has only in-frame clones and lacks some. The data contain about 320,000 clones, approximately 91% of them seen just once; the ten biggest clones take up about 4.2%. Source material: PBMCs or T cells enriched from blood (not recorded which). This sequence originates from a woman younger than 45 who had been exposed to COVID-19.

The CDR3 reads CASSIGQGYEQYF. The CDR3 DNA sequence: TGTGCCAGTAGTATCGGACAGGGATACGAGCAGTACTTC. This chain links TRBV19 with TRBJ2-7, with TRBD1 matching 8 bases. The V and J ends lost 3 bases and 4 bases, in that order; junction bases with no gene match: 2. Germline CDR1 LNHDA, CDR2 SQIVND (reference sequence). This CDR3 is built from 13 residues.